This T cell receptor (beta chain) was profiled in a study of blood T cells in healthy people across ages. Findings and caveats of the study: Correlation between TCR beta diversity and naive T cell percentage was strong.

With a J-beta primer mix and a sample-barcoded 5' primer, a second PCR ran 7 to 11 cycles. The study obtained at least 3 million CDR3-containing paired-end reads from every sample. MiXCR, run by TCRdb on the 5' RACE reads, gives a single entry per CDR3 protein. The data hold 1.8 million or so distinct CDR3 sequences, with 39% observed a single time. Approximately 9.7 milliliters was the volume of peripheral blood drawn from each donor. This clonotype was picked up a small number of times. What it recognizes is unknown. Trimming removed 3 bases from V and 2 bases from J; junction bases left unmatched: 13. This CDR3 is built from 18 residues.

The sample taken for sequencing was blood. This sequence joins TRBV12-3 or TRBV12-4 and TRBJ2-3, with 8 positions matching TRBD1. The sequence came from a human donor in good health. CDR3 sequence (DNA): TGTGCCAGCAGTTTTATGGCAGGGGGCGCGAAGATCACAGATACGCAGTATTTT. Translating gives CASSFMAGGAKITDTQYF.